This entry is about one TCR beta chain. Its antigen is unknown. Base qualities are missing; no much larger clone stands one base away. These data belong to a study of T cells after yellow fever vaccination (dated by TCRdb to the late 2010s). With respect to the entire study: Libraries from fractions with low cell numbers were prepared with the SMART-Seq v4 Ultra Low Input RNA kit. Bulk TCR alpha and beta repertoires were sequenced longitudinally to track T-cell clones before and after primary and booster YFV17D yellow fever vaccination. Two healthy male donors, one aged 18 to 29 and one aged 30 to 40 years, made up the cohort. Blood was drawn at multiple timepoints before and after primary and secondary immunization, with bulk PBMC replicates and cell subsets isolated. Beyond this particular receptor, the publication reports: A small share of clonotypes occurred in both CD4 and CD8 compartments, likely arising from convergent recombination. Because abundant contaminating clonotypes from the bulk population could be contained in FACS-sorted repertoires, computational filtering was required. Because only a couple of donors were included in the study, the extent to which the findings can be generalized is limited. The secondary T-cell response was found to be weaker but faster than the primary response, with a peak reached on day 5 rather than on day 15. Most clones expanded after primary vaccination were re-detected after the booster (96% of CD4 and around 86% of CD8), suggesting broad memory maintenance.

The CDR3 covers 13 residues, taking in both the cysteine and the phenylalanine. The only DNA kept is the CDR3, 39 bases in frame from the first base. V is reduced by 1 base and J by 6 bases, leaving a spacing of 7 bases between them. Looking up the germline V gene (reference sequence) yields CDR1 LGHDT and CDR2 YNNKEL. The sample's treatment or condition label, in plain terms: live attenuated yellow fever vaccine strain. A standard Ficoll-Paque protocol was used to isolate PBMCs from peripheral blood. Dynabeads CD4 and CD8 positive selection kits were used to isolate the CD4 and CD8 T-cell fractions. RNA was extracted with TriZol from bulk PBMCs, CD4 and CD8 fractions, and dextramer-positive and dextramer-negative fractions. The sequencer was an Illumina NovaSeq 6000. TCR cDNA was synthesized by 5'RACE template switching, through which a universal primer site and unique molecular identifiers were introduced. Priming for cDNA synthesis came from both the TCR alpha and TCR beta constant segments. Library amplification involved two PCR steps, and the second step added sample barcodes and sequencing adapters. Sequencing of the libraries was done on either Illumina HiSeq 2500 (2x100 bp) or NovaSeq (2x150 bp). The original methods were these. MIGEC handled demultiplexing of reads and collapsing into UMI consensus sequences, while MiXCR performed V(D)J alignment. Clonotypes responding to the vaccine were identified with edgeR on replicate PBMC samples, with the criteria of FDR below 0.01 and a log2 fold change above 5 up to day 15. CD4 or CD8 identity was assigned to each bulk clonotype according to whether the clonotype was present at higher abundance in the sequenced CD4 repertoire or the sequenced CD8 repertoire. TCRdb cleaned the public reads at Q25 with fastp, built clones with MiXCR and kept in-frame beta chains. A single entry per CDR3 protein holds the most common genes and DNA from its merged rows. Here the V and J calls rest on TCRdb's processing, not on the authors' analysis. Counted in this sample were fewer than 400,000 distinct CDR3 sequences; around 11% of them appeared once. Approximately 3.3% of the sample is held by the ten biggest clonotypes.

This clonotype originated in a man younger than 30 who received the YFV17D yellow fever vaccine. The material was CD4+ T cells sorted from PBMCs, obtained 45 days after the yellow fever booster vaccination. The rearrangement combines TRBV3-1 with TRBJ1-5, with no reliable assignment of the D segment. The CDR3 protein: CASSQAGSQPQHF. The nucleotides are TGTGCCAGCAGCCAAGCGGGGAGTCAGCCCCAGCATTTT.